This entry lists 17 T cell receptor beta chains sequenced from one sample in a study of long-term antiretroviral therapy in people with HIV. The assay, immunoSEQ v3.0, was run at survey level. Profiling relied on immunoSEQ multiplex PCR, and the TCRdb table lists in-frame clones only, not all of them. The sample lists 19,000 or so clones, about three quarters seen once, with 6.5% to 10% in the top ten. The source was unsorted PBMCs, collected at the start of antiretroviral therapy, before treatment. The receptor source for this set is a woman aged 40 to 55 with HIV.

This clone was observed a handful of times. This chain joins TRBV7-2 and TRBJ2-7; D perhaps matches TRBD1 (6 bases). The CDR3 runs to 13 residues. V was clipped by 4 bases and J by 6 bases, with 13 bases between them. CDR1 is SGHTA, CDR2 FQGNSA, per germline. This CDR3 reads CASSSSTGSEQYF. CDR3 DNA sequence: TGTGCCAGCAGCTCCTCTACAGGGTCCGAGCAGTACTTC.

This clone came up once. This chain connects TRBV28 to TRBJ1-4; 10 positions agree with TRBD1. This CDR3 contains 15 residues. V trimming: 7 bases; J trimming: 7 bases; junction bases outside the gene matches: 9. The germline V gene encodes CDR1 MDHEN and CDR2 SYDVKM. The DNA for the CDR3 is TGTGCCAGCACCCAGGGACAGGGGTATCGTGAAAAACTGTTTTTT. Protein: CASTQGQGYREKLFF.

Here the CDR3 reads CASTAGGQGSGNTIYF. The CDR3 DNA sequence: TGTGCCAGCACGGCGGGGGGACAGGGGTCGGGAAACACCATATATTTT. The chain recombines TRBV9 with TRBJ1-3; 10 nucleotides match TRBD1. The trim removed 6 bases at V and 4 bases at J, leaving 10 bases unmatched. From germline, CDR1 is SGDLS and CDR2 YYNGEE. The CDR3 totals 16 residues.

The chain employs TRBV2 and TRBJ2-7; D is unresolved. V lost 2 bases to trimming and J lost 6 bases, with 11 bases between them. Germline CDR1 and CDR2: SNHLY and FYNNEI. The CDR3 is made up of 13 amino acids. DNA for the CDR3: TGTGCCAGCAGTGAATCTCCCGGGTCCGAGCAGTACTTC. It translates to CASSESPGSEQYF. The whole variable domain, filled in from reference TRBV2 and TRBJ2-7, reads EPEVTQTPSHQVTQMGQEVILRCVPISNHLYFYWYRQILGQKVEFLVSFYNNEISEKSEIFDDQFSVERPDGSNFTLKIRSTKLEDSAMYFCASSESPGSEQYFGPGTRLTVT.

This chain joins TRBV29-1 and TRBJ2-7, with D tentatively TRBD2 (5 bases). The CDR3 is 12 amino acids. The V gene lost 7 bases and the J gene lost 2 bases, with 12 bases spanning the gap. Germline lookup yields CDR1 SQVTM and CDR2 ANQGSEA. CDR3 DNA sequence: TGCAGCGCCGGAGGAAGGACCTACGAGCAGTACTTC. Protein product: CSAGGRTYEQYF.

The chain recombines TRBV4-1 with TRBJ2-5, with TRBD2 identical over 9 bases. The CDR3 extends over 18 amino acids. Germline assignment: CDR1 MGHRA and CDR2 YSYEKL. V gave up 0 bases and J gave up 5 bases; unmatched junction bases: 13. The CDR3 reads CASSQDRAGGSPGETQYF. The DNA of the CDR3 is TGCGCCAGCAGCCAAGACCGGGCGGGGGGGTCACCCGGGGAGACCCAGTACTTC.

V is TRBV7-2 and J is TRBJ1-1; no reliable D call. Germline V gives CDR1 SGHTA, CDR2 FQGNSA. Trimming stripped 2 bases from V and 5 bases from J, with 9 bases between. The CDR3 has 13 amino acids. The CDR3 sequence: CASSLSARTEAFF. CDR3 DNA sequence: TGTGCCAGCAGCTTATCGGCAAGGACTGAAGCTTTCTTT.

The chain links TRBV5-6 to TRBJ2-2; D is undetermined. Trimming took 0 bases from V and 4 from J, leaving 10 bases between them. Germline V gene data show CDR1 as SGHDT and CDR2 as YYEEEE. CDR3 size: 15 residues. CDR3 loop: CASSLAGRITGELFF. In DNA form, the CDR3 reads TGTGCCAGCAGCTTGGCGGGCAGGATCACCGGGGAGCTGTTTTTT.

The rearrangement joins TRBV4-2 to TRBJ2-7; D possibly corresponds to TRBD2 (5 bases). This CDR3 is built from 14 residues. Germline lookup yields CDR1 LGHNA and CDR2 YNFKEQ. V was trimmed by 4 bases and J by 3 bases, leaving 13 bases between them. In DNA form, the CDR3 reads TGTGCCAGCAGCCCAGAGGGCGGAATCTACGAGCAGTACTTC. It is translated as CASSPEGGIYEQYF.

The chain couples TRBV30 to TRBJ1-3, with TRBD1 matching over 7 bases. CDR3 length equals 13 residues. Germline assignment: CDR1 GTSNPN and CDR2 SVGIG (reference sequence). The V segment lost 2 bases and the J segment 6 bases; nucleotides outside the gene matches: 4. CDR3 sequence reads: CAWSWTGQNTIYF. The CDR3 region has the DNA TGTGCCTGGAGTTGGACAGGCCAAAACACCATATATTTT.

V is TRBV7-8 and J is TRBJ2-7, with 7 positions matching TRBD1. V lost 5 bases to trimming and J lost 3 bases; unmatched junction nucleotides: 4. In germline, CDR1 is SGHVS, CDR2 FQNEAQ. There are 13 residues in the CDR3. The CDR3 loop reads CASSPRQGYEQYF. CDR3 bases: TGTGCCAGCAGCCCCCGACAGGGCTACGAGCAGTACTTC. The full variable domain, completed using reference TRBV7-8 and TRBJ2-7, is GAGVSQSPRYKVAKRGQDVALRCDPISGHVSLFWYQQALGQGPEFLTYFQNEAQLDKSGLPSDRFFAERPEGSVSTLKIQRTQQEDSAVYLCASSPRQGYEQYFGPGTRLTVT.

This clone came up once. The chain uses TRBV7-9 and TRBJ2-4; 7 bases align to TRBD1. V gave up 11 bases and J gave up 3 bases; unmatched junction bases: 4. The CDR3 runs to 12 residues. Looked up from germline, CDR1 is SEHNR and CDR2 is FQNEAQ (reference sequence). CDR3 nucleotides: TGTGCCGGATGGGACAGCAAAAACATTCAGTACTTC. Protein sequence: CAGWDSKNIQYF.

V is TRBV29-1 and J is TRBJ2-7; TRBD1 matches at 7 bases. Germline assignment: CDR1 SQVTM and CDR2 ANQGSEA. The V and J ends lost 4 bases and 6 bases, in that order; junction bases with no gene match: 9. The CDR3 covers 13 residues. The CDR3 here is CSVARQGVGEQYF. The CDR3 nucleotides read TGCAGCGTTGCACGGCAGGGGGTGGGCGAGCAGTACTTC.

The genes are TRBV6-1 and TRBJ1-5; a weak D match, TRBD1 (5 bases). This CDR3 region has 13 residues. Trimming removed 8 bases from V and 0 bases from J, with 8 bases in between. Germline-derived CDR1 and CDR2 are MNHNS and SASEGT. CDR3 residues: CASHRTSNQPQHF. CDR3 in DNA: TGTGCCAGCCACAGGACTAGCAATCAGCCCCAGCATTTT.

V gene TRBV5-1 combines with J gene TRBJ1-4; TRBD1 might be the D (5 bases). Germline CDR1 is SGHRS and CDR2 is YFSETQ. V lost 4 bases and J lost 7, with 17 bases in between. This CDR3 region has 15 residues. For the CDR3, the DNA is TGCGCCAGCAGCGCCCGAGGCAGGGAGGGTGAAAAACTGTTTTTT. Amino acids: CASSARGREGEKLFF.

In DNA form, the CDR3 reads TGTGCCAGCAGTGTACAGGGGGGGGCCAAAAACATTCAGTACTTC. Translated: CASSVQGGAKNIQYF. This sequence joins TRBV6-6 and TRBJ2-4; the D gene is possibly TRBD1 (8 bases). Per the germline V gene, CDR1 is MNHNY and CDR2 is SVGAGI (reference sequence). Trimming left V 5 bases short and J 1 base short, with 12 bases between. The length of the CDR3 is 15 residues.

The rearrangement uses TRBV7-7 and TRBJ1-1; D gene unclear. Trimming pared 6 bases from V and 1 base from J, leaving 9 bases between. The germline CDR1 and CDR2 sequences are SSHAT and FNYEAQ (reference sequence). This CDR3 has 13 amino acids. The DNA of the CDR3 is TGTGCCAGCAGTCGGGGAACGAACACTGAAGCTTTCTTT. Its translation: CASSRGTNTEAFF.